This record concerns one T cell receptor beta chain sequence. This sample was taken from a study of blood T cell repertoires in COVID-19. Data came from immunoSEQ multiplex PCR; TCRdb stores just in-frame clones and leaves some out. The data show 70,000 to 90,000 clones, about 82% seen once. The CDR3 has 17 amino acids. The germline V and J ends were trimmed by 0 bases and 1 base, with 16 bases remaining between them. From germline, CDR1 is SGHRS and CDR2 YFSETQ. V and J are TRBV5-1 and TRBJ1-1; tentative D call: TRBD1 (5 bases). Sequencing used peripheral blood. This sequence was found in a man aged 50 to 60 with active COVID-19. The CDR3 is CASSLAPSRAQNTEAFF. DNA for the CDR3: TGCGCCAGCAGCTTGGCCCCCTCCAGGGCTCAGAACACTGAAGCTTTCTTT. The variable domain in full, completed from reference TRBV5-1 and TRBJ1-1, reads KAGVTQTPRYLIKTRGQQVTLSCSPISGHRSVSWYQQTPGQGLQFLFEYFSETQRNKGNFPGRFSGRQFSNSRSEMNVSTLELGDSALYLCASSLAPSRAQNTEAFFGQGTRLTVV.